This TCR beta chain was recorded in a study of OX40 agonist ivuxolimab in advanced cancers. The data were produced by immunoSEQ multiplex PCR, yet TCRdb's version contains in-frame clones alone and is incomplete. The sample gives around 100,000 clones, about 92% of which show up once; 0.26% is in the top ten. Germline CDR1 is SEHNR and CDR2 is FQNEAQ (reference sequence). V was shortened by 2 bases and J by 7 bases, with 9 bases between the two germline ends. The CDR3 covers 13 residues. The chain links TRBV7-9 to TRBJ1-5, with unresolved D. Here the sequenced sample was CD4+ or CD8+ T cells sorted from blood, taken in a trial of the OX40 agonist ivuxolimab. This clonotype originated in an adult with an advanced solid tumor such as melanoma, head and neck, liver or kidney cancer. CDR3 sequence: CASSLSGWQPQHF. CDR3 nucleotides: TGTGCCAGCAGCTTATCAGGTTGGCAGCCCCAGCATTTT.